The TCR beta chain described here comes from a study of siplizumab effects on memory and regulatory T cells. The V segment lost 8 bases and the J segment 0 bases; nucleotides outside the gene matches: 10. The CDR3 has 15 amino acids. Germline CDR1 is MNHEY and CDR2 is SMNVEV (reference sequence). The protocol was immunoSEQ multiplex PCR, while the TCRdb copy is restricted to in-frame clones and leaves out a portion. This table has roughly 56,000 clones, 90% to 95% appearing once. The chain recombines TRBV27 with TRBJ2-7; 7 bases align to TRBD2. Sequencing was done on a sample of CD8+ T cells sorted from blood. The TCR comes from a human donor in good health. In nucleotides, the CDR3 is TGTGCCAGCCAAGACGCTAGCGGAATCTCCTACGAGCAGTACTTC. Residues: CASQDASGISYEQYF.